Sequencing of this T cell receptor (beta chain) was carried out in a study of blood T cell repertoires in COVID-19. For the study at large: Material from acute and convalescent COVID-19 was sourced from the United States, Italy and Spain. Nucleic acid was either cDNA or gDNA, and it came from T cells, B-cell-depleted T cells, or PBMCs.

In the study's own analysis: It was from reference gene primer amplification that nucleated cell counts were estimated. Profiled with immunoSEQ multiplex PCR; TCRdb holds only in-frame clones, not every one. V, J and clone size were drawn from that table, and D and trimming were deduced from the DNA. This sample carries fewer than 80,000 clones, roughly 86% of them seen once, and the ten largest clones take roughly 1%. This CDR3 comprises 15 residues. V gave up 1 base and J gave up 6 bases; unmatched junction bases: 9. From germline, CDR1 is SGHRS and CDR2 YFSETQ. The material sequenced was peripheral blood. The chain is built from TRBV5-1 and TRBJ2-7, with TRBD1 matching over 8 bases. The sequence came from a man between 65 and 79 years old with acute or convalescent COVID-19. CDR3 DNA sequence: TGCGCCAGCAGCTTGATGTCTGGGACAGGAGGCGAGCAGTACTTC. Translated, it gives CASSLMSGTGGEQYF.